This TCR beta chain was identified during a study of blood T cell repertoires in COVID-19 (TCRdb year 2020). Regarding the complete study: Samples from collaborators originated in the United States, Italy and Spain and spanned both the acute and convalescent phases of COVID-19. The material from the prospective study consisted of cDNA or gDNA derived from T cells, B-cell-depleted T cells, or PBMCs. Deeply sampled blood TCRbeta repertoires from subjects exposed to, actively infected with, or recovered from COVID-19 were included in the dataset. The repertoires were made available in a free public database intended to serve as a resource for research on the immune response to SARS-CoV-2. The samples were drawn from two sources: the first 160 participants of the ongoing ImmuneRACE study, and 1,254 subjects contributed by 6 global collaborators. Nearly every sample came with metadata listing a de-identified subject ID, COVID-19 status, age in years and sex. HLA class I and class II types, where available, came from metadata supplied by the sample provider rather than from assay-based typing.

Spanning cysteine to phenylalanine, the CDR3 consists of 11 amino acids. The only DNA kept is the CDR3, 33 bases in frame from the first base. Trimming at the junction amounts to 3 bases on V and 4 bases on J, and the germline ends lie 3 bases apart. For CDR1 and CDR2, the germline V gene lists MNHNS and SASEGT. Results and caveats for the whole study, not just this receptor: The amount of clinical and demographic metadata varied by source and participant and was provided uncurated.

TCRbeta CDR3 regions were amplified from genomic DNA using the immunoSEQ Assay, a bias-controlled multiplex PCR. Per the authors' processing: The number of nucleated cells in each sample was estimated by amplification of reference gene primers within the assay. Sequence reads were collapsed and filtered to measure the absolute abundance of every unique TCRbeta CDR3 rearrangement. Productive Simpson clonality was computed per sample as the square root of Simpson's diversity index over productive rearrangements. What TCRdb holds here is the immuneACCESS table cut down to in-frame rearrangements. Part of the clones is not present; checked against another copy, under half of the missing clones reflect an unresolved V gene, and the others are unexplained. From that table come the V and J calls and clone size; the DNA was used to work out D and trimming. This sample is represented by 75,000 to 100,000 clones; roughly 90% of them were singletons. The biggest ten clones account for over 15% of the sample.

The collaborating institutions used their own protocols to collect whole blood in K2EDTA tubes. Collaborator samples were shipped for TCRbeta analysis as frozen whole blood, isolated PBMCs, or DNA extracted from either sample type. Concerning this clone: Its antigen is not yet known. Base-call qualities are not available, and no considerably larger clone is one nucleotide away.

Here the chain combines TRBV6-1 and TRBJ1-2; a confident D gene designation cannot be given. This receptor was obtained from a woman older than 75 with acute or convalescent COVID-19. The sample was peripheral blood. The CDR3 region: CASSDRYGYTF. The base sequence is TGTGCCAGCAGTGACCGCTATGGCTACACCTTC.